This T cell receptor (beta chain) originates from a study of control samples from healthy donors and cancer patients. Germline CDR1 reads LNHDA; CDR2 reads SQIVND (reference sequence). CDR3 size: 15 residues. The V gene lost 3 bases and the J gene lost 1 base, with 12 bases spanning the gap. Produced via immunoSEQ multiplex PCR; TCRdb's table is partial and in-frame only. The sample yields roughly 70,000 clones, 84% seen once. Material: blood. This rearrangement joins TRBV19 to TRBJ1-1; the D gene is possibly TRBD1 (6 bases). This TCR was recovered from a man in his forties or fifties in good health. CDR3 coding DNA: TGTGCCAGTAGTATTGGCGGGGGCGAGAACACTGAAGCTTTCTTT. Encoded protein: CASSIGGGENTEAFF.